These T cell receptor beta chains were read from a single sample in a study of identical twins. One entry per CDR3 protein, called by TCRdb with MiXCR from the 5' RACE reads. The repertoire holds about 520,000 distinct CDR3 sequences, with around 20% as singletons. The data also belong to a second study, concerning T cells expressing NK-cell markers.

Specimen: CD4+ T cells sorted from blood. Receptors were obtained from a woman aged 18-30 years in good health. Each CDR3 is given with its conserved first and last residue. D genes are given only for firm matches. A clone size is listed for some rows: how often the clone was seen (once, few, many), or a class if it is expanded.

D	V	J	length	size	CDR3	DNA
-	TRBV12-3/TRBV12-4	TRBJ2-7	12	many	CASSLVGGEQYF	TGTGCCAGCAGTTTAGTGGGAGGCGAGCAGTACTTC
TRBD1	TRBV5-6	TRBJ1-5	16	-	CASTRTGAASNQPQHF	TGTGCCAGCACCCGGACAGGGGCGGCGAGCAATCAGCCCCAGCATTTT
TRBD2	TRBV4-2	TRBJ2-2	17	-	CASSQAPGLALTGELFF	TGTGCCAGCAGCCAAGCTCCGGGACTAGCGTTGACCGGGGAGCTGTTTTTT
-	TRBV11-2	TRBJ2-1	13	-	CASSEGLNNEQFF	TGTGCCAGCAGCGAGGGACTGAACAATGAGCAGTTCTTC
TRBD2	TRBV15	TRBJ2-1	15	-	CATLPGLAGVNEQFF	TGTGCCACCCTTCCGGGACTAGCGGGAGTCAATGAGCAGTTCTTC
-	TRBV5-1	TRBJ1-2	15	-	CASSRPGLRLDGYTF	TGCGCCAGCAGCAGGCCAGGGTTAAGGCTGGATGGCTACACCTTC
TRBD1	TRBV4-3	TRBJ2-1	16	few	CASSQGTGTRANEQFF	TGCGCCAGCAGCCAGGGGACAGGGACGCGCGCGAATGAGCAGTTCTTC
-	TRBV19	TRBJ1-4	14	-	CASIARGAGEKLFF	TGTGCCAGTATCGCCCGGGGAGCAGGTGAAAAACTGTTTTTT
-	TRBV15	TRBJ2-7	13	many	CATSRDYKGEQYF	TGTGCCACCAGCAGAGATTATAAGGGCGAGCAGTACTTC
TRBD2	TRBV20-1	TRBJ2-2	17	-	CSARPRLALADTGELFF	TGCAGTGCTAGGCCCCGACTAGCTCTAGCGGACACCGGGGAGCTGTTTTTT
TRBD1	TRBV9	TRBJ2-1	14	few	CASSVAQGHNEQFF	TGTGCCAGCAGCGTCGCACAGGGGCACAATGAGCAGTTCTTC
TRBD2	TRBV9	TRBJ2-1	16	-	CASSSMTSDSYNEQFF	TGTGCCAGCAGCTCGATGACTAGCGACTCCTACAATGAGCAGTTCTTC